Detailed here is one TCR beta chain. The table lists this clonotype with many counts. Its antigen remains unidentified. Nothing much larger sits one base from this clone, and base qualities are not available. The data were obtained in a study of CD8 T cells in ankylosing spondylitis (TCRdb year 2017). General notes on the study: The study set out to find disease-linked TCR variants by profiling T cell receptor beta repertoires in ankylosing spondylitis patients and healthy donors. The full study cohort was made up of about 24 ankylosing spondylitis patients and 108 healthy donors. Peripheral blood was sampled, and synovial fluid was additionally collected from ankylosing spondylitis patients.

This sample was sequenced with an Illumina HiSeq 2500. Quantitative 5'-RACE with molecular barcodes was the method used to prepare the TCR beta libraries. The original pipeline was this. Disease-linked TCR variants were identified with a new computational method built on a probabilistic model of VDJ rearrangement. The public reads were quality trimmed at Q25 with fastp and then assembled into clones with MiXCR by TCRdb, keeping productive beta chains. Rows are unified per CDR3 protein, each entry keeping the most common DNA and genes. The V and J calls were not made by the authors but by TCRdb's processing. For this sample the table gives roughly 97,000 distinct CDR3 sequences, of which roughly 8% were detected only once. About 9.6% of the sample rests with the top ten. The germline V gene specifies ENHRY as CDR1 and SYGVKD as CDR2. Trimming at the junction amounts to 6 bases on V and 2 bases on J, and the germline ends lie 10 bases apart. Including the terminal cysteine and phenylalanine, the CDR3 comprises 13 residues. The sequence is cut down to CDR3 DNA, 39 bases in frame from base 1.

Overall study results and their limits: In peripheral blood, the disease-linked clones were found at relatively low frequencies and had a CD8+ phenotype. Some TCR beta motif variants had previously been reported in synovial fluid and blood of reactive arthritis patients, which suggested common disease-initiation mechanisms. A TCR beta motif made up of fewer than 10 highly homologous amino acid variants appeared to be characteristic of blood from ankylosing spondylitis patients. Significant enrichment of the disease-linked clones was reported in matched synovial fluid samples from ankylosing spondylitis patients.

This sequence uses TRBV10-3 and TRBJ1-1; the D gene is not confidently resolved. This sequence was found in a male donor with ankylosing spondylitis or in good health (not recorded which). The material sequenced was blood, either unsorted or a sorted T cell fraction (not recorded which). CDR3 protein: CAIRLDGNTEAFF. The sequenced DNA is TGTGCCATCAGGTTGGACGGAAACACTGAAGCTTTCTTT.